This TCR beta chain was recorded in a study of regulatory T cells in long-lasting Graves disease. General study results and limits: When disease was persistent, TRBV28, TRBJ1-2 and TRBJ2-5 were the favored segments.

Described time point: newly diagnosed GD, antithyroid drugs for less than 3 months. The authors made the TCR library using RNA they extracted from PBMCs. The CDR3 length is 15 residues. The germline gives CDR1 MNHEY, CDR2 SMNVEV (reference sequence). Researchers made TCR beta libraries by using iRepertoire HTBI primers and running Arm-PCR on CDR3 regions. Authors' data handling: Spanning all samples, the identified segments comprised around 64 TRBV and more than 11 TRBJ. Via MiXCR, TCRdb re-called the multiplex PCR reads, giving one row per CDR3 protein. The V and J calls and clone size come from TCRdb's table, not from the authors' own analysis. The data hold approximately 300,000 distinct CDR3 sequences, with about a sixth observed a single time. As to this clonotype: Its matching antigen is unknown. Without the conserved terminal phenylalanine or tryptophan, this CDR3 likely stems from a read error.

This chain joins TRBV27 and TRBJ1-2, with TRBD1 identical over 11 bases. The sequenced sample was peripheral blood mononuclear cells (PBMCs), obtained at new diagnosis, from a patient treated with antithyroid drugs. The TCR originated in a female donor with Graves disease. The CDR3 bases are TGTGCCGGCAGTTTCGGACAGGGGGCAAACTATGGCTACACCCTC. Residues: CAGSFGQGANYGYTL.